The entry below gives a single T cell receptor (beta chain) sequence along with its context. Its antigen remains unknown. Through a sample-barcoded 5' primer and a J-beta primer mix, a second PCR was run for roughly 6 to 12 cycles. TCRdb processed the 5' RACE reads anew with MiXCR; each CDR3 protein has one entry. The sample yields about 1,400,000 distinct CDR3 sequences, about 43% seen once. This sample was included in a study of blood T cells in healthy people across ages. The trim removed 5 bases at V and 8 bases at J, leaving 14 bases unmatched. Per the germline V gene, CDR1 is SGHTA and CDR2 is FQGNSA. CDR3 length: 15 residues. General study points: It was the long-lived donors that had more naive CD4+ cells and higher diversity than aged donors.

The clonotype originates from a woman younger than 30 in good health. The V and J genes are TRBV7-2 and TRBJ1-2, with 7 bases identical to TRBD1. The sequencing sample was made of blood. The CDR3 nucleotides are TGTGCCAGCAGCCGCGGGAACAGGGGATTTGAGGGCTACACCTTC. It encodes CASSRGNRGFEGYTF.